These T cell receptor beta chains were read from a single sample in a study of T-cell reconstitution after alpha-beta-depleted transplantation in children. TCRdb reprocessed the PCR reads with MiXCR, giving one entry per CDR3 protein. The sample carries 200,000 to 300,000 distinct CDR3 sequences, approximately 12% recorded once. Sequences were derived from PBMCs from the stem cell graft donor, sampled from the stem cell graft. Receptor source: a human donor who donated a stem cell graft to a child with acute lymphoblastic leukemia. The CDR3 runs from the conserved cysteine through the conserved F or W. A D gene is named only where the DNA matches it firmly. The listing skips clone size in some rows; elsewhere it reads once, few, many or a size class.

length	V	size	D	J	DNA	CDR3
14	TRBV11-2	many	.	TRBJ2-1	TGTGCCAGCAGCTTATCCCTTAGCGGTAATGAGCAGTTCTTC	CASSLSLSGNEQFF
17	TRBV5-5	many	TRBD2	TRBJ2-7	TGTGCCAGCAGCTTGGATGGAAGCGGGATAAGAACCTACGAGCAGTACTTC	CASSLDGSGIRTYEQYF
18	TRBV12-3/TRBV12-4	many	TRBD2	TRBJ2-5	TGTGCCAGCAGTCTGGGACTAGCGGGAGATGCCCCACGAGAGACCCAGTACTTC	CASSLGLAGDAPRETQYF
15	TRBV2	few	.	TRBJ1-3	TGTGCCAGCAGTGAAGTGGGTGGTGGCGGAAACACCATATATTTT	CASSEVGGGGNTIYF
11	TRBV12-3/TRBV12-4	.	TRBD1	TRBJ1-2	TGTGCCAGCAGTCTACAGGGGGAACCAACCTTC	CASSLQGEPTF
16	TRBV24-1	many	TRBD2	TRBJ2-1	TGTGCCACCAGTGATTTCGGCCTAGCGGCCACGGAAAGGCAGTTCTTC	CATSDFGLAATERQFF
13	TRBV27	many	.	TRBJ2-2	TGTGCCAGCAGTTTAACGGCCACCGGGGAGCTGTTTTTT	CASSLTATGELFF
15	TRBV3-1	many	TRBD1	TRBJ2-7	TGTGCCAGCAGCGCCGGGACAGGGATCTCCTACGAGCAGTACTTC	CASSAGTGISYEQYF
15	TRBV7-9	few	TRBD1	TRBJ2-5	TGTGCCAGCAGCTTAGTGAGGGGGCTACGGGAGACCCAGTACTTC	CASSLVRGLRETQYF
12	TRBV29-1	many	.	TRBJ2-7	TGCAGCGCCGGGACCACCTTCTACGAGCAGTACTTC	CSAGTTFYEQYF
12	TRBV5-5	many	.	TRBJ2-3	TGTGCCAGCAGGTGGGGGGTAGATACGCAGTATTTT	CASRWGVDTQYF
15	TRBV6-1	.	.	TRBJ2-2	TGTGCCAGCAGTCGGGACCCCTGGAACACCGGGGAGCTGTTTTTT	CASSRDPWNTGELFF
15	TRBV5-5	.	TRBD2	TRBJ2-7	TGTGCCAGCAGCTGGGGTCGAAGCGGGAACTACGAGCAGTACTTC	CASSWGRSGNYEQYF
13	TRBV4-2	many	TRBD2	TRBJ2-1	TGTGCCAGCAGCCCTACTAGCGGGAGACCCCAGTTCTTC	CASSPTSGRPQFF
15	TRBV18	few	.	TRBJ1-4	TGTGCCAGCTCACCGGTCCCTACAACTAATGAAAAACTGTTTTTT	CASSPVPTTNEKLFF
14	TRBV12-3/TRBV12-4	many	.	TRBJ1-4	TGTGCCAGCAGTTTCGGGGGCACAGATGAAAAACTGTTTTTT	CASSFGGTDEKLFF
14	TRBV9	many	.	TRBJ1-3	TGTGCCAGCAGCCCACCGGACAACGGAAACACCATATATTTT	CASSPPDNGNTIYF
13	TRBV20-1	.	TRBD2	TRBJ2-1	TGCAGTGCCAGAAGGACTAGCGTGAATGGGCAGTTCTTC	CSARRTSVNGQFF
15	TRBV5-8	many	.	TRBJ1-2	TGTGCCAGCAGCTTTGGACGGGGGAAGCTCTATGGCTACACCTTC	CASSFGRGKLYGYTF
12	TRBV29-1	many	.	TRBJ1-4	TGCAGCGTTGGGGAAGACAGCCGAAAACTGTTTTTT	CSVGEDSRKLFF
16	TRBV7-9	many	.	TRBJ1-1	TGTGCCAGCAGCTTGGGGTGGGGCGGGGAGAACACTGAAGCTTTCTTT	CASSLGWGGENTEAFF
11	TRBV5-6	.	.	TRBJ1-2	TGTGCCAGGGGCCCGGGGGTCGGCTACACCTTC	CARGPGVGYTF
15	TRBV11-2	many	.	TRBJ2-7	TGTGCCAGCAGCTCAAACGCCCCTTCGGGGGTCGAGCAGTACTTC	CASSSNAPSGVEQYF